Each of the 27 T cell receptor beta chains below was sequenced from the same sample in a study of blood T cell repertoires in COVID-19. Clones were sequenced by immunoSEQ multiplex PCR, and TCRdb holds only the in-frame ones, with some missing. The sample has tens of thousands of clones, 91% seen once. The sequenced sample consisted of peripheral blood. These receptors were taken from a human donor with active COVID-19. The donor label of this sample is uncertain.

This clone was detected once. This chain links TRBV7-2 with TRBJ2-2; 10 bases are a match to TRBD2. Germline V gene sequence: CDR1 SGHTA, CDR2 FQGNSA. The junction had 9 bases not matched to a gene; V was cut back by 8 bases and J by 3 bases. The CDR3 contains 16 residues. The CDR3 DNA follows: TGTGCCAGCGACCGACTTAGCGGGGGGTACACCGGGGAGCTGTTTTTT. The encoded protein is CASDRLSGGYTGELFF.

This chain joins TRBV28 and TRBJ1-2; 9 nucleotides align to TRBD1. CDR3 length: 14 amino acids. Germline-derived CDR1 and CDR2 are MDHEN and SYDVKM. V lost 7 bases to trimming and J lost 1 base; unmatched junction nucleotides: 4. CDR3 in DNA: TGTGCCAGCACGAGGGACAGGGTTAACTATGGCTACACCTTC. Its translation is CASTRDRVNYGYTF.

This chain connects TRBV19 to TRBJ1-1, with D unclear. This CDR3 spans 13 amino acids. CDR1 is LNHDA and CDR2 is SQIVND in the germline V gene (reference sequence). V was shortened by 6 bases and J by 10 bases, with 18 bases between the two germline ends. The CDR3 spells CASSESGSGRAFF. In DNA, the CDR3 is TGTGCCAGTAGCGAATCGGGCTCCGGGAGAGCTTTCTTT.

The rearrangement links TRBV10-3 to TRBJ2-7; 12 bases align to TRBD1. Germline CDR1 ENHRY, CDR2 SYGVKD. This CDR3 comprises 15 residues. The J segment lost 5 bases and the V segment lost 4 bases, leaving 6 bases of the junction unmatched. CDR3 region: CAISAGTGGRDEQYF. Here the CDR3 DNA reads TGTGCCATCAGTGCCGGGACAGGGGGCCGCGACGAGCAGTACTTC.

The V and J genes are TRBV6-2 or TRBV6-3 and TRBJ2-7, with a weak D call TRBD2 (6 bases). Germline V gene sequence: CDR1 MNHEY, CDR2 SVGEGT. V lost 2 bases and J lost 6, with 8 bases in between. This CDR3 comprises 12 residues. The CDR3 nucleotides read TGTGCCAGCAGTTACGGGGGGTCCGAGCAGTACTTC. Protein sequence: CASSYGGSEQYF.

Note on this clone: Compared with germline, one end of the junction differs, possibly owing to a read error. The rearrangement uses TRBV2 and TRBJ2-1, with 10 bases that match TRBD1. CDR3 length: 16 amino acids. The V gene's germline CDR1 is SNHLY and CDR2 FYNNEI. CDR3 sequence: CASRPDRGPSFNEQFF. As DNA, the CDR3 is TGTGCCAGCAGACCCGACAGGGGGCCCTCCTTCAATGAGCAGTTCTTC.

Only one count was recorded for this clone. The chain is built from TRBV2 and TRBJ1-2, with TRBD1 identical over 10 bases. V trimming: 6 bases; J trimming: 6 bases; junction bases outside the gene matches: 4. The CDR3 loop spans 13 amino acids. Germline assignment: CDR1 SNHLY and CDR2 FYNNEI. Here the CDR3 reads CASRGDRGDGYTF. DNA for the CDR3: TGTGCCAGCAGGGGGGACAGGGGAGATGGCTACACCTTC. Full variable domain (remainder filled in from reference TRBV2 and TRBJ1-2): EPEVTQTPSHQVTQMGQEVILRCVPISNHLYFYWYRQILGQKVEFLVSFYNNEISEKSEIFDDQFSVERPDGSNFTLKIRSTKLEDSAMYFCASRGDRGDGYTFGSGTRLTVV.

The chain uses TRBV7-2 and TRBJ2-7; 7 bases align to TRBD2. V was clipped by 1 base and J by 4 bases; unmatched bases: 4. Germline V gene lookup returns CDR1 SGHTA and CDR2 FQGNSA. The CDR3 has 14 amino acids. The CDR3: CASSLVLGGYEQYF. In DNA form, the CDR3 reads TGTGCCAGCAGCTTAGTCTTGGGGGGGTACGAGCAGTACTTC.

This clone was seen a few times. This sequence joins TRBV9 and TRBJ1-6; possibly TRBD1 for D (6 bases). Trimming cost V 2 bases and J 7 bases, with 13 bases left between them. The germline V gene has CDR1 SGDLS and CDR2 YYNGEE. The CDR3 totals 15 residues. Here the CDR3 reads CASSVLGQTNSPLHF. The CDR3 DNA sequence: TGTGCCAGCAGCGTCCTAGGACAGACCAATTCACCCCTCCACTTT.

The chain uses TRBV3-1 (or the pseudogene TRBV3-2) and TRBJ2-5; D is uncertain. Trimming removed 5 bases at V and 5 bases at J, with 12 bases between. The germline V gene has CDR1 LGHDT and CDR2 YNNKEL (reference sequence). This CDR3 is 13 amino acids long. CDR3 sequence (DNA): TGTGCCAGCAGCTCCGGGTCCACGGAGACCCAGTACTTC. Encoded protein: CASSSGSTETQYF.

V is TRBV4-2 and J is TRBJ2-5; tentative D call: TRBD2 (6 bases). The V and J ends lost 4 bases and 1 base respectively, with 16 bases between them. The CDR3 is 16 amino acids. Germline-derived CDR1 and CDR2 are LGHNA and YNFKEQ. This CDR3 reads CASSRGNRGLQETQYF. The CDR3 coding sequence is TGTGCCAGCAGCCGAGGGAACCGGGGACTCCAAGAGACCCAGTACTTC.

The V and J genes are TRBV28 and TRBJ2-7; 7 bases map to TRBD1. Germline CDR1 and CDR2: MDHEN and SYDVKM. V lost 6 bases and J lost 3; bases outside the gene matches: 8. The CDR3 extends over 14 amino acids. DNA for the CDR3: TGTGCCAGCAGGGTCCCAGGGGGTAACTACGAGCAGTACTTC. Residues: CASRVPGGNYEQYF.

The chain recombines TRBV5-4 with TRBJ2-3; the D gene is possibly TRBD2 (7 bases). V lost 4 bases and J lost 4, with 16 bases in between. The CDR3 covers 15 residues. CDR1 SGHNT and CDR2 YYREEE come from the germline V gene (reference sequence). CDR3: CASSRGAGAADTQYF. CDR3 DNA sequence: TGTGCCAGCAGCCGAGGCGCGGGGGCCGCAGATACGCAGTATTTT.

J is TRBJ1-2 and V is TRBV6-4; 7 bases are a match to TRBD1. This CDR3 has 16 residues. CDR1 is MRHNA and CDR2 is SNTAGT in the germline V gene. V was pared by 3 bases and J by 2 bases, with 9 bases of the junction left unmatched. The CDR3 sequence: CASSEWKAGQNYGYTF. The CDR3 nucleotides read TGTGCCAGCAGTGAATGGAAGGCGGGACAGAACTATGGCTACACCTTC.

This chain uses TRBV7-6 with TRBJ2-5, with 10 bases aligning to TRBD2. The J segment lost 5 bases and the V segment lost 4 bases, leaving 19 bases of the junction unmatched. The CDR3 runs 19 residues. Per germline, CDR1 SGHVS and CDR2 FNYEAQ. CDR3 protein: CASSSPLLSGGASGETQYF. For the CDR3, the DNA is TGTGCCAGCAGCTCACCCCTCCTGAGCGGGGGGGCCTCGGGGGAGACCCAGTACTTC.

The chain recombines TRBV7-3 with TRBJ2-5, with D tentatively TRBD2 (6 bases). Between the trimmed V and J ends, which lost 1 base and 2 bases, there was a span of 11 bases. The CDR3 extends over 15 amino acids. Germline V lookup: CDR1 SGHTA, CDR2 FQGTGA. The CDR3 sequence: CASSLNWGDQETQYF. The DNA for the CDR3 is TGTGCCAGCAGCTTAAATTGGGGGGATCAAGAGACCCAGTACTTC.

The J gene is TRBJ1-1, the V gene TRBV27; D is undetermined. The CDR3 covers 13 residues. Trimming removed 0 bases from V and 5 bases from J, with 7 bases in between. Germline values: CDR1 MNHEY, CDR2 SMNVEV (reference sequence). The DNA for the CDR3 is TGTGCCAGCAGTTTATCTAGAGGGACTGAAGCTTTCTTT. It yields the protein CASSLSRGTEAFF.

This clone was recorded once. The CDR3 region has the DNA TGTGCCAGCAGCCACACGGGAGGAGACGAGCAGTACTTC. Translating gives CASSHTGGDEQYF. The V gene is TRBV3-1 (or the pseudogene TRBV3-2), the J gene TRBJ2-7; 7 bases align to TRBD2. The J segment lost 5 bases and the V segment lost 3 bases, leaving 4 bases of the junction unmatched. CDR1 and CDR2 from the germline V gene are LGHDT and YNNKEL (reference sequence). This CDR3 spans 13 amino acids.

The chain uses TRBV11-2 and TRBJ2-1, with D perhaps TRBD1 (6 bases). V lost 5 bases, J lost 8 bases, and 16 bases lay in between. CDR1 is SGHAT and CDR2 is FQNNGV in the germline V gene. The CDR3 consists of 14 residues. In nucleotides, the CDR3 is TGTGCCAGCAGCGCCGGACAGCCCGGGGATGAGCAGTTCTTC. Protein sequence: CASSAGQPGDEQFF.

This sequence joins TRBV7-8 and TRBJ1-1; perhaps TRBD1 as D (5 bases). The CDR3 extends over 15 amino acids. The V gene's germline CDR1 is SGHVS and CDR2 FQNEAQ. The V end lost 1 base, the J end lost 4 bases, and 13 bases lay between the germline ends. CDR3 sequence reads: CASSLDPGQGTEAFF. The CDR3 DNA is TGTGCCAGCAGCTTAGACCCAGGGCAGGGCACTGAAGCTTTCTTT.

CDR3: CASSPELRGDTQYF. The CDR3 coding sequence is TGTGCCAGCAGTCCTGAGTTAAGGGGAGATACGCAGTATTTT. The rearrangement links TRBV7-2 to TRBJ2-3; D possibly corresponds to TRBD1 (5 bases). CDR3 length: 14 residues. V dropped 6 bases and J dropped 5 bases, with 15 bases sitting between them. Germline-derived CDR1 and CDR2 are SGHTA and FQGNSA.

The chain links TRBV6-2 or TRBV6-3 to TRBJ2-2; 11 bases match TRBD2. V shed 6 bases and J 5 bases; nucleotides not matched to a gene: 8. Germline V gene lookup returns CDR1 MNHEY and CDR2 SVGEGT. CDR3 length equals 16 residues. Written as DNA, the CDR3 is TGTGCCAGCAGGCCTCTAGCGGGGGGATGGACCGGGGAGCTGTTTTTT. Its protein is CASRPLAGGWTGELFF.

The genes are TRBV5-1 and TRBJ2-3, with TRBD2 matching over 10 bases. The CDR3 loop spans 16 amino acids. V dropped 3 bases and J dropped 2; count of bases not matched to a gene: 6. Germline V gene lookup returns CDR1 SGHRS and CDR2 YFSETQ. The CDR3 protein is CASSSGTSETTDTQYF. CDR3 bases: TGCGCCAGCAGCTCCGGGACTAGCGAGACCACAGATACGCAGTATTTT.

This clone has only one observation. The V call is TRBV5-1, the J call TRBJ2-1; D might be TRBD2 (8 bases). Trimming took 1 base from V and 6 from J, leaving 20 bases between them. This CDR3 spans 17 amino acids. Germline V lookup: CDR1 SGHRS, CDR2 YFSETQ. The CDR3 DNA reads TGCGCCAGCAGCTTGAATAGCGGGGCAGGGGGTGGCAATGAGCAGTTCTTC. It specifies CASSLNSGAGGGNEQFF. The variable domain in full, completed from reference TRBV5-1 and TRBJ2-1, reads KAGVTQTPRYLIKTRGQQVTLSCSPISGHRSVSWYQQTPGQGLQFLFEYFSETQRNKGNFPGRFSGRQFSNSRSEMNVSTLELGDSALYLCASSLNSGAGGGNEQFFGPGTRLTVL.

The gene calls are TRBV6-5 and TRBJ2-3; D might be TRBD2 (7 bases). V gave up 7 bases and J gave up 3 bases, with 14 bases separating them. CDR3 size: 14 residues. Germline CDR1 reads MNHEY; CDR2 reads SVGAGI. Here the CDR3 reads CASKGRGGTDTQYF. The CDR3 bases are TGTGCCAGCAAAGGGAGGGGGGGGACAGATACGCAGTATTTT.

CDR3 coding DNA: TGTGCCATCAGTGAGTACGGACAGGCAGTGTTGAGTGGAAACACCATATATTTT. This encodes CAISEYGQAVLSGNTIYF. V is TRBV10-3 and J is TRBJ1-3, with TRBD1 identical over 7 bases. V shed 1 base, J shed 3 bases, and the junction held 12 bases outside the gene matches. CDR1 is ENHRY and CDR2 is SYGVKD in the germline V gene. The CDR3 extends over 18 amino acids.

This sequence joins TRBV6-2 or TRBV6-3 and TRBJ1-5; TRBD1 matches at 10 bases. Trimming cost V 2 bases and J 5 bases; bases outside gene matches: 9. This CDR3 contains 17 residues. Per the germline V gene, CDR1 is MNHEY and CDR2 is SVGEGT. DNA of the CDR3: TGTGCCAGCAGTTACCGGGGACAGGGGCATGGCGATCAGCCCCAGCATTTT. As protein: CASSYRGQGHGDQPQHF.